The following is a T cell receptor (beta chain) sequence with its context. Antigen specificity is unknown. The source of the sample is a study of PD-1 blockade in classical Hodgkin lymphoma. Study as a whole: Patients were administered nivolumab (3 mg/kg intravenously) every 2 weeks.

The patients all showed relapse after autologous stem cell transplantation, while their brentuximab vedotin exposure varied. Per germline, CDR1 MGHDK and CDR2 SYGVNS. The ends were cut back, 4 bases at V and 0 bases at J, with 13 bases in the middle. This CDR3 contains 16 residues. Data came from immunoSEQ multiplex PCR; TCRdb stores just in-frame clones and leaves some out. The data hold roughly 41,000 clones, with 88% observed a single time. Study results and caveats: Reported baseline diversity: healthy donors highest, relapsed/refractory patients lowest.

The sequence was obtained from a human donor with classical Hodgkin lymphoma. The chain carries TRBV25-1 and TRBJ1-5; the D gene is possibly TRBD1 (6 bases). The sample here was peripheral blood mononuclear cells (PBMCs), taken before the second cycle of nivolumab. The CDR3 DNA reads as TGTGCCAGCAGTGCCCTGGACAGTTATAGCAATCAGCCCCAGCATTTT. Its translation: CASSALDSYSNQPQHF. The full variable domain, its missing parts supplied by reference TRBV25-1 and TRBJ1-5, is EADIYQTPRYLVIGTGKKITLECSQTMGHDKMYWYQQDPGMELHLIHYSYGVNSTEKGDLSSESTVSRIRTEHFPLTLESARPSHTSQYLCASSALDSYSNQPQHFGDGTRLSIL.